A single sample is the source of the 29 T cell receptor beta chains below, sequenced in a study of early T cells in non-severe SARS-CoV-2 infection. MiXCR was run by TCRdb on the 5' RACE reads, yielding one entry per CDR3 protein. Of tens of thousands of distinct CDR3 sequences listed, about 6% were seen once; the top ten hold about 3.4%. Sequenced material: whole blood, taken at baseline. The receptors come from an adult who was a healthcare worker with PCR-confirmed SARS-CoV-2 infection or an uninfected control (not recorded which).

In its sample, this clonotype was seen many times. V gene TRBV7-3 combines with J gene TRBJ2-5, with 8 bases aligning to TRBD1. Germline V gene lookup returns CDR1 SGHTA and CDR2 FQGTGA. The CDR3 sequence is 13 residues long. Losses at the gene ends were 3 bases for V and 5 bases for J; bases not matched to a gene: 2. The CDR3 loop is CASSFQGAETQYF. The CDR3 DNA follows: TGTGCCAGCAGCTTCCAGGGGGCCGAGACCCAGTACTTC.

The sample holds a few counts of this clonotype. The rearrangement uses TRBV24-1 and TRBJ2-2; perhaps D is TRBD1 or TRBD2 (5 bases each). The CDR3 length is 17 residues. Trimming removed 4 bases at V and 3 bases at J, with 17 bases between. CDR1 and CDR2 from the germline V gene are KGHDR and SFDVKD. The CDR3 spells CATSDSLREGHTGELFF. CDR3 DNA sequence: TGTGCCACCAGTGACTCCCTGAGAGAGGGACACACCGGGGAGCTGTTTTTT.

The sample holds a few counts of this clonotype. The CDR3 loop reads CASSETTSEYNEQFF. DNA of the CDR3: TGTGCCAGCAGTGAAACGACTAGCGAATACAATGAGCAGTTCTTC. V and J are TRBV2 and TRBJ2-1; 8 bases fit TRBD2. The CDR3 is made up of 15 amino acids. V lost 2 bases and J lost 4; bases outside the gene matches: 4. Germline loops: CDR1 SNHLY, CDR2 FYNNEI.

In this sample, this clonotype turned up many times. The chain couples TRBV7-6 to TRBJ2-3; unclear D gene. V lost 2 bases and J 8 bases, leaving 11 bases between the germline ends. The CDR3 contains 13 residues. Germline V gene lookup returns CDR1 SGHVS and CDR2 FNYEAQ. The CDR3 sequence: CASSLLSDGTQYF. CDR3 nucleotide sequence: TGTGCCAGCAGCTTACTATCCGACGGTACGCAGTATTTT.

This clonotype came up many times. This chain joins TRBV29-1 and TRBJ2-3, with unresolved D. The V end was cut by 4 bases, the J end by 6 bases, with 14 bases between. Germline V gives CDR1 SQVTM, CDR2 ANQGSEA. This CDR3 comprises 13 residues. The DNA for the CDR3 is TGCAGCGTTGCGGCCCAAGCAGCGGATACGCAGTATTTT. Its translation: CSVAAQAADTQYF.

Only a few counts were recorded for this clonotype. The genes are TRBV20-1 and TRBJ2-3; D is undetermined. Germline CDR1 DFQATT, CDR2 SNEGSKA (reference sequence). The ends were cut back, 4 bases at V and 2 bases at J, with 10 bases in the middle. The CDR3 loop spans 13 amino acids. CDR3 residues: CSATRPYTDTQYF. CDR3 DNA sequence: TGCAGTGCTACCCGGCCATACACAGATACGCAGTATTTT.

This clonotype was seen at least ten times. This chain links TRBV29-1 with TRBJ1-1; possible D gene TRBD1, 6 bases. Trimming pared 7 bases from V and 7 bases from J, leaving 10 bases between. Germline V gene data show CDR1 as SQVTM and CDR2 as ANQGSEA. The CDR3 is 10 amino acids. This chain's CDR3 is CSAGQFEAFF. Written as DNA, the CDR3 is TGCAGCGCTGGACAGTTTGAAGCTTTCTTT. The full variable domain, rest sourced from reference TRBV29-1 and TRBJ1-1, is SAVISQKPSRDICQRGTSLTIQCQVDSQVTMMFWYRQQPGQSLTLIATANQGSEATYESGFVIDKFPISRPNLTFSTLTVSNMSPEDSSIYLCSAGQFEAFFGQGTRLTVV.

The chain uses TRBV20-1 and TRBJ1-2; D is undetermined. Germline CDR1 reads DFQATT; CDR2 reads SNEGSKA (reference sequence). V was trimmed by 0 bases and J by 2 bases, leaving 13 bases between them. The CDR3 is made up of 15 amino acids. This CDR3 reads CSARDPAEENYGYTF. The CDR3 DNA reads TGCAGTGCTAGAGATCCGGCAGAAGAGAACTATGGCTACACCTTC.

This clonotype was picked up a small number of times. The V and J genes are TRBV5-1 and TRBJ1-3; D is unclear. Germline values: CDR1 SGHRS, CDR2 YFSETQ. The V end lost 5 bases, the J end lost 3 bases, and 15 bases lay between the germline ends. There are 15 residues in the CDR3. The CDR3 DNA reads TGCGCCAGCAGAGGACCGATACTGGGTGGAAACACCATATATTTT. Its protein is CASRGPILGGNTIYF.

The sample holds many counts of this clonotype. V is TRBV25-1 and J is TRBJ2-7, with a possible D match to TRBD2 (6 bases). V gave up 7 bases and J gave up 1 base, with 14 bases separating them. CDR3 length: 14 amino acids. CDR1 MGHDK and CDR2 SYGVNS come from the germline V gene. As DNA, the CDR3 is TGTGCCAGCACCTCGGAGGAGGGTTCCTACGAGCAGTACTTC. It encodes CASTSEEGSYEQYF.

This clonotype was found a few times. This rearrangement joins TRBV2 to TRBJ2-5; either TRBD1 or TRBD2 may supply D (5 bases each). Germline assignment: CDR1 SNHLY and CDR2 FYNNEI. The CDR3 runs 14 residues. Trimming left V 4 bases short and J 4 bases short, with 13 bases between. The CDR3 sequence: CASSAGPSTETQYF. CDR3 nucleotides: TGTGCCAGCAGTGCGGGACCGTCCACAGAGACCCAGTACTTC.

This clonotype was found many times. V and J are TRBV4-1 and TRBJ1-5; no reliable D call. The CDR3 consists of 14 residues. V was trimmed by 4 bases and J by 4 bases, leaving 11 bases between them. The germline CDR1 and CDR2 sequences are MGHRA and YSYEKL. The CDR3 loop reads CASSPRTENQPQHF. CDR3 nucleotide sequence: TGCGCCAGCAGCCCCCGGACGGAGAATCAGCCCCAGCATTTT.

This clonotype came up many times. The rearrangement links TRBV28 to TRBJ2-1; 9 bases match TRBD2. This CDR3 spans 15 amino acids. V was pared by 7 bases and J by 2 bases, with 6 bases of the junction left unmatched. The germline V gene has CDR1 MDHEN and CDR2 SYDVKM. The CDR3 DNA is TGTGCCAGCACCCCTAGCGGGACGGCCTACAATGAGCAGTTCTTC. Amino acids: CASTPSGTAYNEQFF.

This clonotype was seen at least ten times. The chain couples TRBV19 to TRBJ1-5; D is possibly TRBD1 (5 bases). The CDR3 loop spans 15 amino acids. V lost 3 bases, J lost 7 bases, and 16 bases lay in between. Germline V gene data show CDR1 as LNHDA and CDR2 as SQIVND (reference sequence). The CDR3 sequence is CASSIRTAWGQPQHF. The CDR3 region has the DNA TGTGCCAGTAGTATTAGAACGGCCTGGGGGCAGCCCCAGCATTTT.

This clonotype was seen a handful of times. The junction differs from germline at one of its ends, possibly a read error. J is TRBJ2-2 and V is TRBV5-1, with TRBD2 identical over 13 bases. Germline CDR1 reads SGHRS; CDR2 reads YFSETQ. CDR3 length: 17 residues. CDR3 in DNA: TGCACCAGCATCGAGGGCGGACTAGCGGGAGATCCCGGGGAGCTGTTTTTT. Translated, it gives CTSIEGGLAGDPGELFF.

In its sample, this clonotype was seen a few times. The chain combines TRBV28 with TRBJ2-3; TRBD1 agrees at 7 bases. Trimming took 6 bases from V and 1 from J; bases not matched to a gene: 4. Per germline, CDR1 MDHEN and CDR2 SYDVKM. The CDR3 sequence is 14 residues long. The CDR3 DNA is TGTGCCAGCAGACGACAGGGTGGCACAGATACGCAGTATTTT. Protein: CASRRQGGTDTQYF.

The V and J genes are TRBV5-1 and TRBJ1-3, with D possibly being TRBD1 (6 bases). The CDR3 totals 15 residues. Germline-derived CDR1 and CDR2 are SGHRS and YFSETQ. V lost 0 bases, J lost 4 bases, and 11 bases lay in between. The CDR3 DNA is TGCGCCAGCAGCTTGGCAGGGGCCGCAGGAAACACCATATATTTT. Residues: CASSLAGAAGNTIYF.

This chain uses TRBV6-5 with TRBJ1-6; no reliable D call. Trimming took off 4 bases at V and 14 bases at J, with 24 bases between the two ends. This CDR3 region has 16 residues. Germline lookup yields CDR1 MNHEY and CDR2 SVGAGI. Here the CDR3 DNA reads TGTGCCAGCAGTTCCGGAGGAGGGAATGAGTGGCCATCCCTCCACTTT. Amino acid sequence: CASSSGGGNEWPSLHF.

This clonotype showed up many times. V is TRBV28 and J is TRBJ2-7; perhaps TRBD1 as D (5 bases). The CDR3 contains 15 residues. CDR1 is MDHEN, CDR2 SYDVKM, per germline. Trimming pared 4 bases from V and 5 bases from J, leaving 18 bases between. The CDR3 spells CASSSLDTGPNEQYF. The CDR3 DNA reads TGTGCCAGCAGTTCCCTGGACACCGGACCAAACGAGCAGTACTTC.

There are a few counts of this clonotype. The chain couples TRBV20-1 to TRBJ2-3; D could derive from TRBD1 or TRBD2 (5 bases each). Deletions cut 5 bases from V and 5 bases from J, with 8 bases between. The CDR3 extends over 11 amino acids. Germline lookup yields CDR1 DFQATT and CDR2 SNEGSKA (reference sequence). The CDR3 is CSAFGGDTQYF. The CDR3 nucleotides read TGCAGTGCTTTTGGGGGAGATACGCAGTATTTT.

The table lists this clonotype with many counts. The chain has TRBV28 and TRBJ2-1; TRBD2 matches 12 bases. Germline assignment: CDR1 MDHEN and CDR2 SYDVKM. The CDR3 runs 14 residues. V was clipped by 7 bases and J by 9 bases; unmatched bases: 7. The chain's CDR3 is CASTLTSGRVEQFF. DNA for the CDR3: TGTGCCAGCACCCTGACTAGCGGGAGAGTTGAGCAGTTCTTC. Full variable domain (remainder filled in from reference TRBV28 and TRBJ2-1): DVKVTQSSRYLVKRTGEKVFLECVQDMDHENMFWYRQDPGLGLRLIYFSYDVKMKEKGDIPEGYSVSREKKERFSLILESASTNQTSMYLCASTLTSGRVEQFFGPGTRLTVL.

There are many counts of this clonotype. The chain employs TRBV24-1 and TRBJ2-2; possibly TRBD2 for D (6 bases). Trimming removed 10 bases at V and 0 bases at J, with 14 bases between. This CDR3 has 15 amino acids. The germline gives CDR1 KGHDR, CDR2 SFDVKD. CDR3 loop: CATTFAGTNTGELFF. In DNA, the CDR3 is TGTGCCACTACCTTTGCGGGGACGAACACCGGGGAGCTGTTTTTT.

This chain links TRBV2 with TRBJ2-7; 10 nucleotides match TRBD1. Germline CDR1 reads SNHLY; CDR2 reads FYNNEI. V lost 4 bases, J lost 6 bases, and 6 bases stayed unmatched. The length of the CDR3 is 14 residues. Here the CDR3 DNA reads TGTGCCAGCAGTGCAAGGACAGGGGGAACCGAGCAGTACTTC. Translating it yields CASSARTGGTEQYF.

This clonotype was seen repeatedly, ten times or more. The chain combines TRBV20-1 with TRBJ2-7; TRBD1 is a possible D gene (6 bases). V gave up 4 bases and J gave up 0 bases, with 19 bases separating them. The CDR3 is 16 amino acids. Germline loops: CDR1 DFQATT, CDR2 SNEGSKA (reference sequence). CDR3 in DNA: TGCAGTGCTATAGGGGTAGACAGGATGAACTCCTACGAGCAGTACTTC. Residues: CSAIGVDRMNSYEQYF.

This clonotype occurred a few times. V and J are TRBV7-8 and TRBJ2-3; possibly TRBD1 or TRBD2 for D (5 bases each). The germline CDR1 and CDR2 sequences are SGHVS and FQNEAQ. Trimming took 1 base from V and 1 from J, leaving 6 bases between them. The CDR3 length is 14 residues. The CDR3 loop is CASSLVGGTDTQYF. Here the CDR3 DNA reads TGTGCCAGCAGCTTAGTGGGGGGCACAGATACGCAGTATTTT.

This clonotype was seen repeatedly, ten times or more. The genes are TRBV7-2 and TRBJ2-1; a possible D gene is TRBD2 (6 bases). This CDR3 contains 16 residues. Germline V CDR1 and CDR2: SGHTA, FQGNSA. V was cut by 0 bases and J by 2 bases, with 11 bases left in between. The CDR3 nucleotides are TGTGCCAGCAGCTTAGCGCTCGGGGGAACCTACAATGAGCAGTTCTTC. Protein sequence: CASSLALGGTYNEQFF.

In this sample, this clonotype turned up a few times. The rearrangement uses TRBV4-3 and TRBJ2-3; 12 bases align to TRBD2. CDR1 and CDR2 from the germline V gene are LGHNA and YSLEER. V lost 0 bases to trimming and J lost 3 bases; unmatched junction nucleotides: 7. The length of the CDR3 is 18 residues. The CDR3 nucleotides are TGCGCCAGCAGCCAAGATAGAACTAGCGGGAGGTCGACAGATACGCAGTATTTT. Residues: CASSQDRTSGRSTDTQYF.

The table lists this clonotype with many counts. Written as DNA, the CDR3 is TGTGCCAGCGGTAGGGCCTACGGGGCCAACGTCCTGACTTTC. It yields the protein CASGRAYGANVLTF. The rearrangement uses TRBV28 and TRBJ2-6; D not certain. Deletions cut 8 bases from V and 4 bases from J, with 12 bases between. Germline V gene data show CDR1 as MDHEN and CDR2 as SYDVKM. The CDR3 is made up of 14 amino acids.

As for this clonotype: One end of the junction varies from germline; a read error may be responsible. The chain employs TRBV6-6 and TRBJ1-4; D might be TRBD1 (6 bases). The CDR3 is made up of 20 amino acids. Germline V CDR1 and CDR2: MNHNY, SVGAGI (reference sequence). The CDR3 sequence is CASSYSSLGRGIATSEKLFF. The CDR3, as DNA: TGTGCCAGCAGTTACTCTAGTTTAGGGAGGGGGATCGCAACTAGTGAAAAACTGTTTTTT.